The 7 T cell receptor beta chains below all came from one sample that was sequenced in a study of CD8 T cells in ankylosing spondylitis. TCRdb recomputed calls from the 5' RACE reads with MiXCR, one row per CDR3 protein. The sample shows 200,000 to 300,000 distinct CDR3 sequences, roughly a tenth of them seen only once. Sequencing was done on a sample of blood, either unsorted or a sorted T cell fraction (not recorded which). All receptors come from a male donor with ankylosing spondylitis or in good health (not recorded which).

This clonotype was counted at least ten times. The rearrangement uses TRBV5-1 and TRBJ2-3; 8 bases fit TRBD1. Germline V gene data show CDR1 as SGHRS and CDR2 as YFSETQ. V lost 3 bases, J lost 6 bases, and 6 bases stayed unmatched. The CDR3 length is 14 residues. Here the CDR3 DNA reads TGCGCCAGCAGCTGGGCGGGACAGGAGGATACGCAGTATTTT. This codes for CASSWAGQEDTQYF.

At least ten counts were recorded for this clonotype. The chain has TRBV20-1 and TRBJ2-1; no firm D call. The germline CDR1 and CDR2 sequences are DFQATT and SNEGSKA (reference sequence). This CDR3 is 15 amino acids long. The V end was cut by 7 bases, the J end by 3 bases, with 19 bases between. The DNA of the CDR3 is TGCAGTGTCCTTGTCGACACTGTGGGCTACAATGAGCAGTTCTTC. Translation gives CSVLVDTVGYNEQFF.

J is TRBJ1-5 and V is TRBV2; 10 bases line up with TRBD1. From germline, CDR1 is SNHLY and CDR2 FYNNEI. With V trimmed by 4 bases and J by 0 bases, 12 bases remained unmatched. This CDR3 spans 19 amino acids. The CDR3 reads CASSGPNGQGVYSNQPQHF. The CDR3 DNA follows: TGTGCCAGCAGTGGCCCCAATGGACAGGGGGTTTATAGCAATCAGCCCCAGCATTTT.

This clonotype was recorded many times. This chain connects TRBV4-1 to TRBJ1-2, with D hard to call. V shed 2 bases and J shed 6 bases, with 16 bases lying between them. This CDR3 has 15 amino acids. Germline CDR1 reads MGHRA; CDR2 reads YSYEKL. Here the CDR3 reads CASSQYIGFGDGYTF. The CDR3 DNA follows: TGCGCCAGCAGCCAATATATCGGTTTCGGAGATGGCTACACCTTC.

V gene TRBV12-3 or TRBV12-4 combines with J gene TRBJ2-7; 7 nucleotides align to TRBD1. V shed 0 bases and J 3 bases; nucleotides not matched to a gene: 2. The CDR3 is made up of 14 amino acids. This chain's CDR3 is CASSLAGTDYEQYF. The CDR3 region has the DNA TGTGCCAGCAGTTTAGCGGGGACAGACTACGAGCAGTACTTC.

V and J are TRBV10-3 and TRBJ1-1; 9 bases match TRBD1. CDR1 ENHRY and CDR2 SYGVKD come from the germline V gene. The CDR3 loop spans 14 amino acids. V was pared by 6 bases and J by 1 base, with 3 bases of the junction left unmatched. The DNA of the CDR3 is TGTGCCATCAGAGGGGACAGGGCGAACACTGAAGCTTTCTTT. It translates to CAIRGDRANTEAFF.

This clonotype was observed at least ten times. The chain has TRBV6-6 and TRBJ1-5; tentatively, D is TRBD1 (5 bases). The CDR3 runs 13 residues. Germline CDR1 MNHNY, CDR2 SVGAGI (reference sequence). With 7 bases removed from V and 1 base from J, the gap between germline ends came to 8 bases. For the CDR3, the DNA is TGTGCCAGCACAGGGTGGAGCAATCAGCCCCAGCATTTT. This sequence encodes CASTGWSNQPQHF.